These T cell receptor beta chains were read from a single sample in a study of cytomegalovirus exposure and HLA in healthy donors. The protocol was immunoSEQ multiplex PCR, while the TCRdb copy is restricted to in-frame clones and leaves out a portion. Here the sample spans 140,000 to 150,000 clones, around two thirds being singletons. Sequencing was performed on PBMCs. The source is a woman between 18 and 29 years old in good health and CMV-seronegative. CDR3s include the opening cysteine and the closing phenylalanine or tryptophan.

v_call	j_call	cdr3_aa
TRBV21-1	TRBJ1-2	CASSPWDRGEYGYTF
TRBV15	TRBJ2-3	CATSRAVDTQYF
TRBV29-1	TRBJ1-5	CSAGAGGTLPQHF
TRBV11-3	TRBJ2-1	CASSLDQGGSSRGNEQFF
TRBV7-3	TRBJ2-1	CASSLRDRSNEQFF
TRBV2	TRBJ1-2	CASRGDRVGYGYTF
TRBV5-1	TRBJ1-2	CASSETTGQGDGYTF
TRBV19	TRBJ2-4	CASQLGQGDIQYF
TRBV7-6	TRBJ1-1	CASSLAPGAHTEAFF
TRBV5-4	TRBJ1-2	CASSLGGVGYGYTF